The clone carrying this T cell receptor (beta chain) was picked up one time. Germline trimming cut 4 bases from V and 2 bases from J; bases unmatched to any gene: 1. The CDR3 has 13 residues. Germline-derived CDR1 and CDR2 are ENHRY and SYGVKD. Sequenced by immunoSEQ multiplex PCR; TCRdb stores in-frame clones only, minus some. The sample holds roughly 400,000 clones, roughly nine tenths seen once. The sample comes from a study of blood T cell repertoires in COVID-19. This sequence was found in a man aged 25 to 40 who had recovered from COVID-19. The chain links TRBV10-3 to TRBJ2-7; TRBD2 matches at 8 bases. The sequenced material came from PBMCs or T cells enriched from blood (not recorded which). The CDR3 protein is CAISGLAPYEQYF. CDR3 nucleotides: TGTGCCATCAGTGGACTAGCGCCCTACGAGCAGTACTTC.